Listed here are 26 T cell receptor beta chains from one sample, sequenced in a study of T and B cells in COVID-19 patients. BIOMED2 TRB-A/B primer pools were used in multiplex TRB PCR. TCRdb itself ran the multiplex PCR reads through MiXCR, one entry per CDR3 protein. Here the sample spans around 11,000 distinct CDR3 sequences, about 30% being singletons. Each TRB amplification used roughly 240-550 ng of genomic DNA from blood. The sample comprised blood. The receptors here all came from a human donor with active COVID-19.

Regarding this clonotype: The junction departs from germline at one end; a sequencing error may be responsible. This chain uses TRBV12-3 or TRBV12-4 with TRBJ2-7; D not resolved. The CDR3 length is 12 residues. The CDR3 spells CASSFRGYDQYF. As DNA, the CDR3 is TGTGCCAGCAGTTTCCGTGGGTACGATCAGTACTTC.

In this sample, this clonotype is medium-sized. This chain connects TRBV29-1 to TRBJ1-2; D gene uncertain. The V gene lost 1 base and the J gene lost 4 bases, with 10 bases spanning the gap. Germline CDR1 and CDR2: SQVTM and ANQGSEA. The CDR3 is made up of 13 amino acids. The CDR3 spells CSVEAARGYGYTF. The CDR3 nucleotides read TGCAGCGTTGAAGCGGCCCGCGGCTATGGCTACACCTTC.

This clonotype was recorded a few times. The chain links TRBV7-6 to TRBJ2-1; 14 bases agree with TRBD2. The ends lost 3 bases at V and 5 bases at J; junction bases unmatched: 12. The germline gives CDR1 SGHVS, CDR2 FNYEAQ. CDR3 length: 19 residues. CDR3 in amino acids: CASSFGTSGGSSWDNEQFF. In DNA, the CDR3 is TGTGCCAGCAGCTTCGGGACTAGCGGGGGTTCGTCGTGGGACAATGAGCAGTTCTTC.

CDR3 loop: CAIMTGTGSYEQYF. The CDR3 bases are TGTGCCATCATGACCGGGACAGGGAGCTACGAGCAGTACTTC. This chain joins TRBV6-4 and TRBJ2-7; 9 bases are a match to TRBD1. The CDR3 has 14 residues. CDR1 is MRHNA, CDR2 SNTAGT, per germline. Trimming removed 10 bases from V and 3 bases from J; junction bases left unmatched: 10.

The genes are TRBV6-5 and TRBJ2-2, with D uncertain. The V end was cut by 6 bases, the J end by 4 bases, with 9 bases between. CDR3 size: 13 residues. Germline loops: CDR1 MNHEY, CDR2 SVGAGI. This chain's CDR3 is CASRLGITGELFF. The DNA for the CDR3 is TGTGCCAGCAGACTGGGGATCACCGGGGAGCTGTTTTTT.

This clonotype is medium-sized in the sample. CDR3 bases: TGTGCCTGGAGTAGGAGCGGAAAAGAGACCCAGTACTTC. It translates to CAWSRSGKETQYF. The chain combines TRBV30 with TRBJ2-5; D might be TRBD2 (5 bases). Per germline, CDR1 GTSNPN and CDR2 SVGIG (reference sequence). V lost 2 bases and J lost 3, with 10 bases in between. The CDR3 totals 13 residues.

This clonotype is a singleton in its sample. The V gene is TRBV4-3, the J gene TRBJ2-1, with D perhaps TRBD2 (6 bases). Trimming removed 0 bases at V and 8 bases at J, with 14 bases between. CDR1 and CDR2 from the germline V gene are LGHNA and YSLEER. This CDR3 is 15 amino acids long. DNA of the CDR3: TGCGCCAGCAGCCAAGATCCGACTAGTTTCGATGAGCAGTTCTTC. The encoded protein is CASSQDPTSFDEQFF.

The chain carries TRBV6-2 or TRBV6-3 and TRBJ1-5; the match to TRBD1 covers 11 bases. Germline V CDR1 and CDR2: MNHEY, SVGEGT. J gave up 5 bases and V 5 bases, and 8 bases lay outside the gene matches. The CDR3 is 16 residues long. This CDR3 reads CASSRTGTGGYQPQHF. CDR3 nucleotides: TGTGCCAGCAGTCGTACAGGGACAGGGGGTTATCAGCCCCAGCATTTT.

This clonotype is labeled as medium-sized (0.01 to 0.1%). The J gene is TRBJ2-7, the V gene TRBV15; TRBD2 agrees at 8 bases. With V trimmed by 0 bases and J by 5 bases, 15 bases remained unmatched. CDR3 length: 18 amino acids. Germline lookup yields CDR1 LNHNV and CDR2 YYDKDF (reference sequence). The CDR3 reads CATSRDQIGGLGLNEQYF. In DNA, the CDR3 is TGTGCCACCAGCAGAGATCAAATAGGGGGACTAGGCTTAAACGAGCAGTACTTC.

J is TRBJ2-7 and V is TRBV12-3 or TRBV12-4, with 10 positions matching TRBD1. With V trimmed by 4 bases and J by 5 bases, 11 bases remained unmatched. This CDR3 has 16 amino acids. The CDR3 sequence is CASSYRDRGGNNEQYF. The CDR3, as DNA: TGTGCCAGCAGTTACCGGGACAGGGGAGGGAACAACGAGCAGTACTTC.

CDR3 nucleotides: TGTGCCAGCAGGGGTCAGGGACAGGCGAACACCGGGGAGCTGTTTTTT. It translates to CASRGQGQANTGELFF. J is TRBJ2-2 and V is TRBV7-2; 8 bases align to TRBD1. CDR3 length equals 16 residues. J was trimmed by 0 bases and V by 6 bases; bases with no gene match: 6. Germline values: CDR1 SGHTA, CDR2 FQGNSA.

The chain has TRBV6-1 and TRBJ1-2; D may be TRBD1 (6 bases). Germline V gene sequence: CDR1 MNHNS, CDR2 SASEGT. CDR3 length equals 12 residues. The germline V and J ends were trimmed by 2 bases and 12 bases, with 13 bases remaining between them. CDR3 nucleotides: TGTGCCAGCAGTGAACCACCGGGACATGACACCTTC. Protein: CASSEPPGHDTF.

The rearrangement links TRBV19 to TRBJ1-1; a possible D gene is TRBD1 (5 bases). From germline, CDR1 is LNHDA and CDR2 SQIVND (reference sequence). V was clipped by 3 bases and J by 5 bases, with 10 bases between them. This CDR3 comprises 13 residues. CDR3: CASSMGGWTEAFF. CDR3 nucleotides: TGTGCCAGTAGTATGGGGGGTTGGACTGAAGCTTTCTTT.

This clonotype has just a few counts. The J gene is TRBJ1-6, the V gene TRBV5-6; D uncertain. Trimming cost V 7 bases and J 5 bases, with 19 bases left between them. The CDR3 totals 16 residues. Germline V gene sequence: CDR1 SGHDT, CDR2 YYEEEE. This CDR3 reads CASGFLARRDNSPLHF. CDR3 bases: TGTGCCAGCGGATTCTTAGCCCGAAGGGATAATTCACCCCTCCACTTT.

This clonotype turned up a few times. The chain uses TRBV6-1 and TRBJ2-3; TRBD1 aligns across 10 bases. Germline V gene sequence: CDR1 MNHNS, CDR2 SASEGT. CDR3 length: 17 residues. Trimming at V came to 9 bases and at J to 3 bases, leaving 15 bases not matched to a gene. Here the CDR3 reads CASRSPGQGRWTDTQYF. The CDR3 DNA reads TGTGCCAGTAGATCTCCGGGACAGGGGAGGTGGACAGATACGCAGTATTTT.

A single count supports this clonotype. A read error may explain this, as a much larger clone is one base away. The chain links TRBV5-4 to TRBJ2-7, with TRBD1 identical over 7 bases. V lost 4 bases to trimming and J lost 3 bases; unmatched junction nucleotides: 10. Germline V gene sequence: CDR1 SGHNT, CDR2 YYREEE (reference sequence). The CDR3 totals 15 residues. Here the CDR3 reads CASSVGTASFYEQYF. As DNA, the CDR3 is TGTGCCAGCAGCGTTGGGACAGCGAGCTTCTACGAGCAGTACTTC.

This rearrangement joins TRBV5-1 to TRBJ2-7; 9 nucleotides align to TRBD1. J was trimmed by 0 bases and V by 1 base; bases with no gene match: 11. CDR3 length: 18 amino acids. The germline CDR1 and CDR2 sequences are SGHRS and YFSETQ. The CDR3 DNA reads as TGCGCCAGCAGCTTGTACGGGACAGGGAGTAGCTTCTCCTACGAGCAGTACTTC. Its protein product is CASSLYGTGSSFSYEQYF.

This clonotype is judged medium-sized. The CDR3 here is CASSPTRTLDTQYF. CDR3 DNA: TGTGCCAGCTCACCTACACGGACTTTAGATACGCAGTATTTT. The chain links TRBV18 to TRBJ2-3, with D possibly matching TRBD2 (5 bases). The V end was cut by 3 bases, the J end by 5 bases, with 12 bases between. Germline CDR1 and CDR2: KGHSH and LQKENI. The CDR3 spans 14 residues.

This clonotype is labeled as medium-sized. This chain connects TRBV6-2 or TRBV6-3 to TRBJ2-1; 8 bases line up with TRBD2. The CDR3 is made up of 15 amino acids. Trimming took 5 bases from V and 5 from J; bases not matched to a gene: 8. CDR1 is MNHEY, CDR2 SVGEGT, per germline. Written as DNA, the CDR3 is TGTGCCAGCAGTGGAGGGACTAGGGCTAACAATGAGCAGTTCTTC. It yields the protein CASSGGTRANNEQFF.

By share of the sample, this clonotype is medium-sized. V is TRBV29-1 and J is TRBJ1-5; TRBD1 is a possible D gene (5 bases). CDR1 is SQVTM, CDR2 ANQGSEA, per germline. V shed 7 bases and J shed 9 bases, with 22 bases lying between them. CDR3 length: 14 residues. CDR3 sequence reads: CSAQVGGSLRPQHF. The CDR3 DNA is TGCAGCGCTCAAGTTGGGGGAAGTTTACGGCCCCAGCATTTT. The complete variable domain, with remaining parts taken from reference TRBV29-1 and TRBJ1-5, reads SAVISQKPSRDICQRGTSLTIQCQVDSQVTMMFWYRQQPGQSLTLIATANQGSEATYESGFVIDKFPISRPNLTFSTLTVSNMSPEDSSIYLCSAQVGGSLRPQHFGDGTRLSIL.

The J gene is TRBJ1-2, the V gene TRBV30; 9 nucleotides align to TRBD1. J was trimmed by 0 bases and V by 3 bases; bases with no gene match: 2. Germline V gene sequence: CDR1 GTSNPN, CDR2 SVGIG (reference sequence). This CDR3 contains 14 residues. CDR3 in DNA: TGTGCCTGGAGGGGACAGGGAGCTAACTATGGCTACACCTTC. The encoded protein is CAWRGQGANYGYTF.

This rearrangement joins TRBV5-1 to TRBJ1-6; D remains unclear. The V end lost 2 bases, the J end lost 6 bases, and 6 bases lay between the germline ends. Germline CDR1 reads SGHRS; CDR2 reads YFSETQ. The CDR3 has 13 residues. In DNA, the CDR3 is TGCGCCAGCAGCTTTGACCTTAATTCACCCCTCCACTTT. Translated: CASSFDLNSPLHF.

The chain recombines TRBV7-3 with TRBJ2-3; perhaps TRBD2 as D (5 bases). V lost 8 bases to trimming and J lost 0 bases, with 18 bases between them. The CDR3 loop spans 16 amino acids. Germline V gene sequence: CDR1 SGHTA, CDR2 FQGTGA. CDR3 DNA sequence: TGTGCCAGCGTCCCTTTGAGTGCGGGTAGCACAGATACGCAGTATTTT. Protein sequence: CASVPLSAGSTDTQYF. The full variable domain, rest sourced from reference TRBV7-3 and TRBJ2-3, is GAGVSQTPSNKVTEKGKYVELRCDPISGHTALYWYRQSLGQGPEFLIYFQGTGAADDSGLPNDRFFAVRPEGSVSTLKIQRTERGDSAVYLCASVPLSAGSTDTQYFGPGTRLTVL.

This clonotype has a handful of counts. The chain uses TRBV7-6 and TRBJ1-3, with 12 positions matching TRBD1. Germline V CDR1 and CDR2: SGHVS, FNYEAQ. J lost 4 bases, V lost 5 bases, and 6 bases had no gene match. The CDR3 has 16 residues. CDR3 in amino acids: CASSLLGTGGGNTIYF. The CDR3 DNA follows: TGTGCCAGCAGCCTCCTGGGGACAGGGGGCGGAAACACCATATATTTT.

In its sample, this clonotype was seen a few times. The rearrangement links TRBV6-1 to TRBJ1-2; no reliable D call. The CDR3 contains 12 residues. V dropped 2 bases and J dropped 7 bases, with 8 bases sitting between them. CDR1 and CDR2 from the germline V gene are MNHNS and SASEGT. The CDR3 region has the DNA TGTGCCAGCAGTGAACTGTGGGGTGGCTACACCTTC. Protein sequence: CASSELWGGYTF.

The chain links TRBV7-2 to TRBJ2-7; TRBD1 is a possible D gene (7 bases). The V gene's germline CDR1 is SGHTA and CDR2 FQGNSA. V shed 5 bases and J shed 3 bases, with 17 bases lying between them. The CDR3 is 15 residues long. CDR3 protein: CASSPQGGGNYEQYF. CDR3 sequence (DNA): TGTGCCAGCAGCCCCCAGGGGGGCGGGAACTACGAGCAGTACTTC.